Listed below are T cell receptor beta chains from one sample, sequenced in a study of STAT5B mutations in CD4+ large granular lymphocyte leukemia. Method: immunoSEQ multiplex PCR; TCRdb's copy keeps in-frame clones and lacks some. Of approximately 40,000 clones listed, roughly 79% are singletons. The sample taken for sequencing was CD4+ T cells from blood buffy coats. The source is a human donor in good health. CDR3s include the opening cysteine and the closing phenylalanine or tryptophan. The D gene is left open where the match is weak. Clone size is given for some rows only: seen once, a few or many times, or a class if the clone is expanded.

clone_size	v_call	d_call	j_call	cdr3_nt	cdr3_aa
.	TRBV5-1	.	TRBJ2-7	TGCGCCAGCAGGGGGAACTCCTACGAGCAGTACTTC	CASRGNSYEQYF
.	TRBV9	.	TRBJ2-1	TGTGCCAGCAGCGTAGGGGCAGGGATAATAGTTAATGAGCAGTTCTTC	CASSVGAGIIVNEQFF
once	TRBV5-6	.	TRBJ2-6	TGTGCCAGCAGCCTCGAAACCTCTGGGGCCAACGTCCTGACTTTC	CASSLETSGANVLTF
.	TRBV5-4	TRBD1	TRBJ2-3	TGTGCCAGCAGCTTCAGGGGGTGGTATGAGGATACGCAGTATTTT	CASSFRGWYEDTQYF
.	TRBV28	.	TRBJ1-3	TGTGCCACCCAGACGGACGCTGGAAACACCATATATTTT	CATQTDAGNTIYF
.	TRBV11-1	.	TRBJ2-7	TGTGCCAGCAGCTTACACGCGGAAGATTTCTACGAGCAGTACTTC	CASSLHAEDFYEQYF
.	TRBV7-3	.	TRBJ1-2	TGTGCCAGCAGCTTAAAAGTCGGAGCCTTGTATGGCTACACCTTC	CASSLKVGALYGYTF
.	TRBV9	.	TRBJ1-3	TGTGCCAGCAGCGGGAGGCGGGAGACGGGGGGAAACACCATATATTTT	CASSGRRETGGNTIYF
.	TRBV2	TRBD2	TRBJ2-7	TGTGCCAGCAGTGAAGTTGGTAGCGGGGGTTACGAGCAGTACTTC	CASSEVGSGGYEQYF
.	TRBV9	TRBD1	TRBJ2-2	TGTGCCAGCACCATGGGGACAGGGCCGAACACCGGGGAGCTGTTTTTT	CASTMGTGPNTGELFF
.	TRBV10-3	TRBD2	TRBJ2-5	TGTGCCATCAGTGACTACGGGACTAGCGGTACCCAGTACTTC	CAISDYGTSGTQYF
once	TRBV9	.	TRBJ2-1	TGTGCCAGCAGCGTAGGTGGTCGGGGAGCGAATGAGCAGTTCTTC	CASSVGGRGANEQFF
.	TRBV30	TRBD2	TRBJ2-2	TGTGCCTGGGCCCTGGGACTAGCGGGCACCGGGGAGCTGTTTTTT	CAWALGLAGTGELFF
.	TRBV7-6	TRBD2	TRBJ2-1	TGTGCCAGCAGCTTAGCGCAGGCGGGAGTCGACAATGAGCAGTTCTTC	CASSLAQAGVDNEQFF
.	TRBV7-2	.	TRBJ1-2	TGTGCCAGCAGCCTCAGGGTGGACTATGGCTACACCTTC	CASSLRVDYGYTF
.	TRBV6-1	.	TRBJ2-3	TGTGCCAGCAGTCCGTACACAGATACGCAGTATTTT	CASSPYTDTQYF